This T cell receptor (beta chain) was sequenced during a study of beta chain features in type 1 diabetes. Study results and caveats: It was among patients, rather than healthy donors, that naive, central memory and Treg TCRB repertoires appeared more similar. PCR might preferentially amplify shorter templates, equally in patients and controls. The study found fewer insertions and more deletions at VDJ junctions in type 1 diabetes patients.

This clone has more than one count but fewer than ten. No antigen is known for it. The CDR3 loop spans 15 amino acids. Germline V gene lookup returns CDR1 LNHDA and CDR2 SQIVND (reference sequence). The germline V and J ends were trimmed by 4 bases and 0 bases, with 10 bases remaining between them. Investigators reverse transcribed all isolated RNA, so they sequenced expressed TCRB transcripts. The repertoire was sequenced with immunoSEQ multiplex PCR; TCRdb's copy has only in-frame clones and lacks some. The repertoire holds over 300,000 clones, with 8% as singletons. This TCR came from a woman between 18 and 29 years old in good health. The V gene is TRBV19, the J gene TRBJ2-1, with D uncertain. Input material: central memory CD4+ T cells from blood. CDR3 sequence (DNA): TGTGCCAGTAGTAAACAGATCAGCTCCTACAATGAGCAGTTCTTC. It yields the protein CASSKQISSYNEQFF.